Here is one TCR beta chain with its context. Its target is unknown. This sample was taken from a study of T cell clonotyping in hematopoietic cell transplantation. Method: immunoSEQ multiplex PCR; TCRdb's copy keeps in-frame clones and lacks some. This sample has several thousand clones, with roughly 86% found just once. Findings and caveats of the study: Graft donor and pretransplant recipient Inverse Simpson Index values predicted broader posttransplant TCR diversity. Recipient TCR diversity dropped after transplant; expanded clonotypes rose from day 30 to 180.

Germline CDR1 reads SGHDT; CDR2 reads YYEEEE. V lost 1 base and J lost 8, with 10 bases in between. The CDR3 length is 12 residues. This chain connects TRBV5-6 to TRBJ2-7, with D possibly matching TRBD2 (5 bases). The specimen was peripheral blood mononuclear cells, collected 100 days after allogeneic stem cell transplant. The source of this sequence is a male patient aged 70 to 85 who had an allogeneic stem cell transplant from an unrelated donor, so T cells may come from the graft donor. Some clones in this sample may be carry-over from other donors' samples. The CDR3 here is CASSLRREKQYF. Here the CDR3 DNA reads TGTGCCAGCAGCTTGCGTCGGGAAAAGCAGTACTTC. Full variable domain (rest looked up from reference TRBV5-6 and TRBJ2-7): DAGVTQSPTHLIKTRGQQVTLRCSPKSGHDTVSWYQQALGQGPQFIFQYYEEEERQRGNFPDRFSGHQFPNYSSELNVNALLLGDSALYLCASSLRREKQYFGPGTRLTVT.